This T cell receptor (beta chain) was sequenced in a study of beta chain features in type 1 diabetes. Study observations and caveats: When Type 1 diabetes patients were examined, their TCRB CDR3s proved moderately but significantly shorter in all four CD4+ subsets. Any PCR bias toward short templates would affect both groups alike. Patients' naive, central memory and Treg TCRB repertoires seemed closer to one another than those of healthy donors.

Of the isolated RNA, all was reverse transcribed, and so the sequenced material was expressed TCRB transcripts. An average of about 3.57 million reads was obtained for naive, central memory and regulatory T cell samples. Profiled with immunoSEQ multiplex PCR; TCRdb holds only in-frame clones, not every one. Found here are a few hundred thousand clones, roughly an eighth of them singletons; the top ten hold about 0.015%. In germline, CDR1 is SGHTA, CDR2 FQGTGA. V was clipped by 5 bases and J by 4 bases, with 16 bases between them. This CDR3 spans 15 amino acids. This clone was seen a few times. Antigen: not known.

The sample consisted of naive CD4+ T cells from blood. This clonotype was sampled from a man under 40 with type 1 diabetes. This chain joins TRBV7-3 and TRBJ2-3, with D possibly matching TRBD2 (6 bases). The chain's CDR3 is CASSPRRALADTQYF. The CDR3 DNA reads TGTGCCAGCAGCCCTCGGAGGGCCTTGGCAGATACGCAGTATTTT.